These T cell receptor beta chains were read from a single sample in a study of cytomegalovirus exposure and HLA in healthy donors. TCRdb's copy holds only in-frame clones and misses some; the assay was immunoSEQ multiplex PCR. The table lists tens of thousands of clones, around 86% of them singletons. The sequenced sample consisted of PBMCs. Receptors originate from a woman in her thirties or forties in good health and CMV-seropositive. Both conserved end residues are part of each CDR3. A D gene is named only where the DNA matches it firmly. Clone sizes are given selectively: once, few, many, or a class where the clone is expanded.

CDR3nt | CDR3aa | v_gene | d_gene | abundance | j_gene
TGTGCCAGCAGCTGGACTCACTCTGGAAACACCATATATTTT | CASSWTHSGNTIYF | TRBV7-2 | - | - | TRBJ1-3
TGTGCCAGCAGTGAGGGGGCCGGCACTGAAGCTTTCTTT | CASSEGAGTEAFF | TRBV2 | - | - | TRBJ1-1
TGCAGCGTTACAGGGACGGGAAACACCATATATTTT | CSVTGTGNTIYF | TRBV29-1 | - | - | TRBJ1-3
TGTGCCAGCAGCCGCGGGACGGCCTATAATTCACCCCTCCACTTT | CASSRGTAYNSPLHF | TRBV6-5 | - | once | TRBJ1-6
TGTGCCAGCAGTGTCAGGGGGAGCTGGACAGATACGCAGTATTTT | CASSVRGSWTDTQYF | TRBV27 | TRBD1 | - | TRBJ2-3
TGCAGCGTTGGGACTAGCCTCACAGATACGCAGTATTTT | CSVGTSLTDTQYF | TRBV29-1 | TRBD2 | - | TRBJ2-3
TGTGCCAGCTCACCCGGACTAGCCTACGAGCAGTACTTC | CASSPGLAYEQYF | TRBV18 | TRBD2 | - | TRBJ2-7
TGTGCCAGCAGCTTGGGGATAGGGGGGAACACCGGGGAGCTGTTTTTT | CASSLGIGGNTGELFF | TRBV5-5 | - | - | TRBJ2-2
TGTGCCAGCAGAGACGGACAGGGGAGCTATGGCTACACCTTC | CASRDGQGSYGYTF | TRBV6-5 | TRBD1 | - | TRBJ1-2
TGTGCCAGCAGTTTGCAGGACAGGGCCTCTGGAAACACCATATATTTT | CASSLQDRASGNTIYF | TRBV6-5 | TRBD1 | - | TRBJ1-3
TGCGCCAGCAGCCAAGCCCCGCGACAAACAGGGCACACTGAAGCTTTCTTT | CASSQAPRQTGHTEAFF | TRBV4-3 | - | - | TRBJ1-1
TGCGCCAGCAGCTTGAGGGCTAGCGGCCCAGATACGCAGTATTTT | CASSLRASGPDTQYF | TRBV5-1 | TRBD2 | - | TRBJ2-3
TGTGCCGCCTTAGGGGGTGCGAACAGGTTGACCGGGGAGCTGTTTTTT | CAALGGANRLTGELFF | TRBV19 | - | - | TRBJ2-2
TGTGCCAGCAGTATACCAGGGTTCAATCAGCCCCAGCATTTT | CASSIPGFNQPQHF | TRBV28 | - | - | TRBJ1-5
TGTGCCAGCACGGAGAGGTCTGGAAACACCATATATTTT | CASTERSGNTIYF | TRBV6-1 | - | - | TRBJ1-3
TGTGCCAGCAGCTTTGGAACGCAAAGAGGAGGAGAGACCCAGTACTTC | CASSFGTQRGGETQYF | TRBV7-2 | - | once | TRBJ2-5
TGTGCCAGCAGCGCCCTGCGGGGACTAGCGGGGGTCAATGAGCAGTTCTTC | CASSALRGLAGVNEQFF | TRBV7-9 | TRBD2 | - | TRBJ2-1
TGTGCCAGCAGCGTAGAAGTGACGGGGAATTCACCCCTCCACTTT | CASSVEVTGNSPLHF | TRBV9 | - | - | TRBJ1-6
TGTGCCAGCAGTTACTCGGGGGCCCTAGGGGCTTATGGCTACACCTTC | CASSYSGALGAYGYTF | TRBV6-5 | - | - | TRBJ1-2
TGTGCCAGTAGTATGGGGGGGGGAATCACAGATACGCAGTATTTT | CASSMGGGITDTQYF | TRBV19 | TRBD2 | - | TRBJ2-3
TGTGCCAGCAGCCCTGACTTGAACTCCTACGAGCAGTACTTC | CASSPDLNSYEQYF | TRBV7-9 | - | - | TRBJ2-7
TGTGCCAGCAGTCCCCTCCCAGGGATCACCGGGGAGCTGTTTTTT | CASSPLPGITGELFF | TRBV6-6 | - | once | TRBJ2-2
TGCGCCAGCAGCGAGGGGACAGGGTACAATCAGCCCCAGCATTTT | CASSEGTGYNQPQHF | TRBV5-1 | TRBD1 | - | TRBJ1-5
TGTGCCAGCATAGTGGGGGGGACGTGGGACAATCAGCCCCAGCATTTT | CASIVGGTWDNQPQHF | TRBV28 | - | - | TRBJ1-5
TGTGCCAGCAGTGAAGCGCCCGGGACAGTAAATTCACCCCTCCACTTT | CASSEAPGTVNSPLHF | TRBV6-1 | TRBD1 | - | TRBJ1-6
TGTGCCAGCAGTGTGGGGGGACAGCCCCAGCATTTT | CASSVGGQPQHF | TRBV7-2 | - | - | TRBJ1-5
TGTGCCAGCCTGCAGGAGGCCATAGCGGGCTGGAATGAGCAGTTCTTC | CASLQEAIAGWNEQFF | TRBV2 | TRBD2 | - | TRBJ2-1
TGCGCCAGCAGCCAAGATCCCCCTCCAGGGGAGGGTGGCTACACCTTC | CASSQDPPPGEGGYTF | TRBV4-3 | - | few | TRBJ1-2
TGTGCCAGCAGTGCCGGGACTAGCGGCAAAGAGACCCAGTACTTC | CASSAGTSGKETQYF | TRBV6-1 | TRBD2 | - | TRBJ2-5
TGTGCCAGCAGCTTAGCCTTGGCCGGGAATACGCAGTATTTT | CASSLALAGNTQYF | TRBV7-9 | - | - | TRBJ2-3
TGTGCCATCCCTCACACGACGGGAGCCGGCGGTGGCTACACCTTC | CAIPHTTGAGGGYTF | TRBV10-3 | - | - | TRBJ1-2
TGTGCCAGCTCTTTACAGGGGAGGACAGATACGCAGTATTTT | CASSLQGRTDTQYF | TRBV18 | - | - | TRBJ2-3
TGTGCCAGCATCCCAGTTGGGGCAAGGGAGGCCCGTACATGCCAAGAGACCCAGTACTTC | CASIPVGAREARTCQETQYF | TRBV21-1 | - | - | TRBJ2-5
TGTGCCAGCAGCGTAGGGCATGGGCTAGCGGGGTTGAATGAGCAGTTCTTC | CASSVGHGLAGLNEQFF | TRBV9 | TRBD2 | - | TRBJ2-1
TGCGCCAGCAGCTTGTCCTGGGGAGGTTCTGGGGAGCTGTTTTTT | CASSLSWGGSGELFF | TRBV5-1 | - | - | TRBJ2-2
TGTGCCAGCTACTCGAGGGATTCACCCCTCCACTTT | CASYSRDSPLHF | TRBV5-4 | - | - | TRBJ1-6
TGTGCCAGCAGCTCTACCGCAGGGGACAATGAGCAGTTCTTC | CASSSTAGDNEQFF | TRBV7-2 | - | - | TRBJ2-1
TGTGCCAGTAGTATCGGGGGGGCCTACAATGAGCAGTTCTTC | CASSIGGAYNEQFF | TRBV19 | TRBD2 | few | TRBJ2-1
TGTGCCAGCAGTCTCCCCAGGGGCGACTATAATTCACCCCTCCACTTT | CASSLPRGDYNSPLHF | TRBV28 | - | - | TRBJ1-6
TGTGCCAGCAGTACAGGGTCTGGGGCCAACGTCCTGACTTTC | CASSTGSGANVLTF | TRBV28 | - | once | TRBJ2-6
TGTGCCAGCAGCTACACAGGGGCCCGTGAAGCTTTCTTT | CASSYTGAREAFF | TRBV5-4 | TRBD1 | - | TRBJ1-1
TGCAGCGCCGTCCTTGAAGCCTCTGGAAACACCATATATTTT | CSAVLEASGNTIYF | TRBV29-1 | - | - | TRBJ1-3
TGTGCCAGCAGCTTAGCTGAATCTGGCGGGGGGGCCACACCATACGAGCAGTACTTC | CASSLAESGGGATPYEQYF | TRBV7-9 | TRBD2 | - | TRBJ2-7
TGTGCCAGTAATTCCGGGACAGGGGGCTACGAGCAGTACTTC | CASNSGTGGYEQYF | TRBV28 | TRBD1 | - | TRBJ2-7
TGCGCCAGCAGCCTCAGTAACACTGAAGCTTTCTTT | CASSLSNTEAFF | TRBV5-1 | - | - | TRBJ1-1
TGTGCCAGCAGCTCAACAGGTCTCTCGAACAATGAGCAGTTCTTC | CASSSTGLSNNEQFF | TRBV7-2 | - | - | TRBJ2-1
TGTGCCAGCAGTGGGGTCCAGGAGGGCTCCTATAATTCACCCCTCCACTTT | CASSGVQEGSYNSPLHF | TRBV2 | - | - | TRBJ1-6
TGTGCCAGCAGACTAGCAGTGGGAGAGGCCCAGTACTTC | CASRLAVGEAQYF | TRBV7-2 | - | - | TRBJ2-5
TGTGCCAGCAGTTCTCACACCCCAAATGGCTACACCTTC | CASSSHTPNGYTF | TRBV27 | - | - | TRBJ1-2
TGCGCCAGCAGCCGTTGGGTCCTAGGACAGGGGGCCTCTGGAAACACCATATATTTT | CASSRWVLGQGASGNTIYF | TRBV5-1 | TRBD1 | - | TRBJ1-3
TGTGCCAGCAGCTTGAGGACAGGCGGCGAGCAGTACTTC | CASSLRTGGEQYF | TRBV7-9 | TRBD1 | - | TRBJ2-7
TGCGCCAGCAGCCAAGACGGTCTGAGAAATCAGCCCCAGCATTTT | CASSQDGLRNQPQHF | TRBV4-3 | - | - | TRBJ1-5
TGTGCCAGCAGCGAGGCCTCGGGGACTAACTATGGCTACACCTTC | CASSEASGTNYGYTF | TRBV7-3 | - | - | TRBJ1-2
TGTGCCAGCAGCTTAGGGTCCTCTAGGCACACCGGGGAGCTGTTTTTT | CASSLGSSRHTGELFF | TRBV7-2 | - | - | TRBJ2-2
TGTGCCATCAGGACCCAGACAGATCAGCCCCAGCATTTT | CAIRTQTDQPQHF | TRBV10-3 | - | - | TRBJ1-5
TGTGCCAGCAGTTTACTGGGGCGTAGCTCTGGGGCCAACGTCCTGACTTTC | CASSLLGRSSGANVLTF | TRBV27 | - | - | TRBJ2-6
TGTGCCAGTAGTATCTCCGGTATCTCTGGAAACACCATATATTTT | CASSISGISGNTIYF | TRBV19 | - | - | TRBJ1-3